This T cell receptor beta chain was observed in a study of Graves' ophthalmopathy and Graves' hyperthyroidism. Study at large: Hyperthyroidism was classified as stable if no ophthalmopathy occurred within 18 months of follow-up.

Whole-study findings and limits: Most expanded clonotypes in thyroid above 0.001 frequency also showed up in blood. Ophthalmopathy progression was predicted by the model at less than 71% sensitivity and 72.22% specificity.

As the template, RNA transcripts were used to amplify TCR beta CDR3 regions. RT-PCR with HTBI primers came first, then second-round multiplex PCR. In TCRdb, the multiplex PCR reads were re-called with MiXCR into one record per CDR3 protein. The table records 500,000 to 600,000 distinct CDR3 sequences, just under 40% of them present only once. This clonotype was counted between two and nine times. Its antigen is unknown. Additional autoimmune diseases, uncontrolled infections, pregnancy or lactation disqualified patients. The length of the CDR3 is 12 residues. V dropped 10 bases and J dropped 4; count of bases not matched to a gene: 4. CDR1 is MDHEN and CDR2 is SYDVKM in the germline V gene.

The V and J genes are TRBV28 and TRBJ1-5; 7 bases are shared with TRBD1. The sequenced material came from peripheral blood or thyroid tissue (not recorded which). The sequence was obtained from an adult man with Graves' hyperthyroidism. The CDR3 here is CATGTDNQPQHF. The CDR3 DNA sequence: TGTGCCACCGGGACAGATAATCAGCCCCAGCATTTT.